The present TCR beta chain was sequenced within a study of shared clonotypes between healthy human individuals. Whole-study results and caveats: Of the naive CD4 clonotypes, around 4.9% were shared across several donors.

The authors divided CD4+ cells into CD45RA+ naive and CD45RA-negative memory subsets. TCRdb keeps only in-frame clones here, not all; method: immunoSEQ multiplex PCR. The sample holds roughly 2,300,000 clones, about 90% seen once. Germline V gene data show CDR1 as LNHNV and CDR2 as YYDKDF (reference sequence). The CDR3 extends over 16 amino acids. The V gene end was trimmed by 3 bases and the J gene end by 8 bases; junction bases not matched to a gene: 12. Of note for this clone: Its matching antigen is unknown.

The origin of this receptor is a man between 18 and 35 years old in good health. Some clones in this sample may be carry-over from other donors' samples. The chain joins TRBV15 to TRBJ1-4; 7 positions match TRBD1. The specimen sequenced was naive CD4+ T cells from PBMCs. Subset given: CD45RA+ positively selected. DNA of the CDR3: TGTGCCACCAGCAGGGTCGGGACAGTCCTCTTAGAAAAACTGTTTTTT. Translating it yields CATSRVGTVLLEKLFF.